Listed below are T cell receptor beta chains from one sample, sequenced in a study of identical twins. TCRdb reprocessed the 5' RACE reads via MiXCR and lists one record per CDR3 protein. Among a few hundred thousand distinct CDR3 sequences listed, more than 9% were seen once. This sample also belongs to another study, concerning yellow fever vaccine responses in identical twins.

The sequenced material came from PBMCs. The receptors derive from a woman under 30 in good health. The CDR3 runs from the conserved cysteine through the conserved F or W. A D gene is named only where the DNA matches it firmly. Expanded clones get a size class; other rows say once, few or many, or leave the size out.

CDR3 protein,CDR3 DNA,clone size,J gene,V gene,D gene
CASRTLVTEAFF,TGTGCCAGCCGTACTTTAGTCACTGAAGCTTTCTTT,few,TRBJ1-1,TRBV12-3/TRBV12-4,NA
CASSPTMGSGEQYF,TGTGCCAGCTCACCGACCATGGGATCGGGCGAGCAGTACTTC,few,TRBJ2-7,TRBV18,NA
CSVEDPGRIGGYTF,TGCAGCGTTGAAGATCCCGGCCGGATCGGTGGCTACACCTTC,NA,TRBJ1-2,TRBV29-1,NA
CSVERQGAGEQYF,TGCAGCGTTGAACGGCAGGGGGCTGGCGAGCAGTACTTC,NA,TRBJ2-7,TRBV29-1,TRBD1
CATPSPMAYQETQYF,TGTGCCACCCCCTCTCCGATGGCGTATCAAGAGACCCAGTACTTC,many,TRBJ2-5,TRBV21-1,NA
CASSFLRTGASETQYF,TGTGCCAGCAGTTTTCTCAGGACAGGGGCCTCCGAGACCCAGTACTTC,NA,TRBJ2-5,TRBV12-3/TRBV12-4,TRBD1
CASSPNRAGGELFF,TGTGCCAGCAGCCCGAACAGGGCTGGCGGGGAGCTGTTTTTT,few,TRBJ2-2,TRBV7-3,NA
CSVQSGLTGELFF,TGCAGCGTCCAGTCGGGTCTAACCGGGGAGCTGTTTTTT,many,TRBJ2-2,TRBV29-1,NA
CASCSPGTMNSEAFF,TGTGCCTCCTGTAGCCCGGGGACCATGAACTCTGAAGCTTTCTTT,many,TRBJ1-1,TRBV7-9,NA
CASATDTQYF,TGTGCCAGCGCCACAGATACGCAGTATTTT,many,TRBJ2-3,TRBV2,NA
CASSVGSPAAF,TGTGCCAGCAGTGTTGGATCCCCCGCAGCCTTT,NA,TRBJ2-3,TRBV2,NA
CASKSPGLNSPLHF,TGTGCCAGCAAGTCACCGGGCCTAAATTCACCCCTCCACTTT,NA,TRBJ1-6,TRBV7-9,NA